These 29 T cell receptor beta chains were all obtained from the same sample, sequenced in a study of blood T cell repertoires in COVID-19. Sequenced by immunoSEQ multiplex PCR; TCRdb stores in-frame clones only, minus some. The data show hundreds of thousands of clones, 80% to 90% seen once. Material: peripheral blood. The receptors originated from a woman aged 40 to 55 with active or convalescent COVID-19.

This chain connects TRBV11-2 to TRBJ1-2, with D uncertain. Trimming took off 2 bases at V and 2 bases at J, with 9 bases between the two ends. The CDR3 sequence is 14 residues long. CDR1 and CDR2 (germline): SGHAT, FQNNGV. The CDR3 region has the DNA TGTGCCAGCAGCTTATTACCGCTAAACTATGGCTACACCTTC. Translating gives CASSLLPLNYGYTF.

The chain combines TRBV10-3 with TRBJ2-3; TRBD2 is a possible D gene (7 bases). V was shortened by 2 bases and J by 2 bases, with 11 bases between the two germline ends. The CDR3 is made up of 15 amino acids. Germline lookup yields CDR1 ENHRY and CDR2 SYGVKD. The CDR3 loop reads CAISEDGGLTDTQYF. DNA for the CDR3: TGTGCCATCAGTGAGGACGGGGGGCTCACAGATACGCAGTATTTT.

The CDR3: CASSVDPAASYNEQFF. The CDR3 coding sequence is TGTGCCAGCAGCGTAGACCCAGCGGCCTCCTACAATGAGCAGTTCTTC. The rearrangement links TRBV9 to TRBJ2-1; D may be TRBD2 (5 bases). The CDR3 is 16 residues long. V dropped 0 bases and J dropped 0 bases, with 10 bases sitting between them. CDR1 is SGDLS and CDR2 is YYNGEE in the germline V gene.

The V gene is TRBV5-4, the J gene TRBJ1-2; D is possibly TRBD1 (6 bases). CDR1 and CDR2 (germline): SGHNT, YYREEE (reference sequence). The ends were cut back, 4 bases at V and 2 bases at J, with 15 bases in the middle. This CDR3 region has 15 residues. The CDR3 is CASSLREGGNYGYTF. CDR3 sequence (DNA): TGTGCCAGCAGCCTCCGAGAGGGGGGGAACTATGGCTACACCTTC.

The chain carries TRBV9 and TRBJ2-5, with 11 bases fitting TRBD2. Per the germline V gene, CDR1 is SGDLS and CDR2 is YYNGEE. This CDR3 contains 16 residues. With 3 bases clipped from V and 7 bases from J, the junction kept 11 bases outside the gene matches. The DNA for the CDR3 is TGTGCCAGCAGCGAGGAAACTAGCGGGGGAAGGCGGACCCAGTACTTC. The encoded protein is CASSEETSGGRRTQYF.

This chain uses TRBV30 with TRBJ1-5; tentative D call: TRBD1 (6 bases). With 4 bases removed from V and 1 base from J, the gap between germline ends came to 14 bases. CDR1 and CDR2 (germline): GTSNPN, SVGIG (reference sequence). The CDR3 sequence is 15 residues long. In nucleotides, the CDR3 is TGTGCCTGGAAAAGTCCAGGACAGAGCAATCAGCCCCAGCATTTT. Protein sequence: CAWKSPGQSNQPQHF.

The chain employs TRBV7-2 and TRBJ1-3; no reliable D call. V gave up 1 base and J gave up 4 bases, with 11 bases separating them. The CDR3 extends over 15 amino acids. CDR1 is SGHTA and CDR2 is FQGNSA in the germline V gene. Written as DNA, the CDR3 is TGTGCCAGCAGCTTAGAGGGAGGGAACGGAAACACCATATATTTT. It specifies CASSLEGGNGNTIYF. The variable domain in full, with the rest retrieved from reference TRBV7-2 and TRBJ1-3, is GAGVSQSPSNKVTEKGKDVELRCDPISGHTALYWYRQSLGQGLEFLIYFQGNSAPDKSGLPSDRFSAERTGGSVSTLTIQRTQQEDSAVYLCASSLEGGNGNTIYFGEGSWLTVV.

The J gene is TRBJ1-2, the V gene TRBV4-1, with unresolved D. The germline V gene encodes CDR1 MGHRA and CDR2 YSYEKL. The V end was cut by 2 bases, the J end by 2 bases, with 21 bases between. This CDR3 has 18 amino acids. The CDR3 region has the DNA TGCGCCAGCAGCCAATCTAATACACCCGGGAGAGCCAACTATGGCTACACCTTC. It specifies CASSQSNTPGRANYGYTF.

V and J are TRBV18 and TRBJ1-2; 9 bases agree with TRBD1. This CDR3 is 14 amino acids long. Germline-derived CDR1 and CDR2 are KGHSH and LQKENI. V gave up 2 bases and J gave up 8 bases; unmatched junction bases: 6. The CDR3 bases are TGTGCCAGCTCACCAATGGACAGGGGTCGGGGCTACACCTTC. This codes for CASSPMDRGRGYTF.

This chain joins TRBV12-3 or TRBV12-4 and TRBJ1-2; 7 bases are shared with TRBD1. This CDR3 has 13 amino acids. Trimming took 3 bases from V and 8 from J; bases not matched to a gene: 6. The CDR3 nucleotides read TGTGCCAGCAGTTTCGGCAGGGGGTCGGGCTACACCTTC. Residues: CASSFGRGSGYTF.

With respect to this clone: Other DNA sequences in this specimen translate into the identical CDR3. The rearrangement uses TRBV24-1 and TRBJ2-3; 7 bases align to TRBD2. This CDR3 has 12 amino acids. CDR1 is KGHDR and CDR2 is SFDVKD in the germline V gene. V was pared by 10 bases and J by 0 bases, with 0 bases of the junction left unmatched. DNA for the CDR3: TGTGCCACTAGCGGGAGCACAGATACGCAGTATTTT. Its translation is CATSGSTDTQYF.

Note on this clone: This CDR3 is also generated by other DNA sequences in the sample. V and J are TRBV5-4 and TRBJ2-7, with D unclear. Germline V gene data show CDR1 as SGHNT and CDR2 as YYREEE (reference sequence). The CDR3 runs to 13 residues. V was shortened by 4 bases and J by 1 base, with 9 bases between the two germline ends. As DNA, the CDR3 is TGTGCCAGCAGCCCCCTTCCTTCCTACGAGCAGTACTTC. Protein: CASSPLPSYEQYF.

The gene calls are TRBV30 and TRBJ2-2; D unresolved. The ends were cut back, 1 base at V and 3 bases at J, with 6 bases in the middle. In germline, CDR1 is GTSNPN, CDR2 SVGIG (reference sequence). This CDR3 comprises 13 residues. The CDR3 DNA follows: TGTGCCTGGAGTGCCAGGCACACCGGGGAGCTGTTTTTT. Amino acids: CAWSARHTGELFF.

There are many counts of this clone. V usage is TRBV27 and J usage is TRBJ1-4; D call uncertain. This CDR3 has 14 amino acids. V shed 8 bases and J shed 5 bases, with 15 bases lying between them. Germline values: CDR1 MNHEY, CDR2 SMNVEV (reference sequence). CDR3 protein: CASRRRGTNEKLFF. The CDR3, as DNA: TGTGCCAGCCGCCGGCGAGGTACCAATGAAAAACTGTTTTTT.

The rearrangement uses TRBV10-3 and TRBJ1-1; a possible D gene is TRBD1 (5 bases). CDR1 is ENHRY, CDR2 SYGVKD, per germline. Trimming shortened V by 6 bases and J by 3 bases, and 5 bases separated the two germline ends. This CDR3 spans 11 amino acids. CDR3 nucleotides: TGTGCCATCAGACAGGACACTGAAGCTTTCTTT. This sequence encodes CAIRQDTEAFF.

This clone was picked up one time. The chain has TRBV28 and TRBJ1-1; TRBD1 is a possible D gene (5 bases). The V gene lost 5 bases and the J gene lost 1 base, with 11 bases spanning the gap. The germline V gene encodes CDR1 MDHEN and CDR2 SYDVKM. This CDR3 comprises 14 residues. The CDR3 nucleotides read TGTGCCAGCAGTGGGTTAAGGGGGAACACTGAAGCTTTCTTT. It translates to CASSGLRGNTEAFF.

The V call is TRBV2, the J call TRBJ2-2, with 12 bases identical to TRBD2. CDR3 length: 18 residues. Germline assignment: CDR1 SNHLY and CDR2 FYNNEI. The V gene end was trimmed by 5 bases and the J gene end by 1 base; junction bases not matched to a gene: 8. For the CDR3, the DNA is TGTGCCAGCAGTCCCCCCTTACTAGCGGGGGGGAACACCGGGGAGCTGTTTTTT. Protein sequence: CASSPPLLAGGNTGELFF.

The V and J genes are TRBV9 and TRBJ2-2; D not certain. The CDR3 loop spans 14 amino acids. CDR1 and CDR2 from the germline V gene are SGDLS and YYNGEE. V was pared by 5 bases and J by 6 bases, with 14 bases between. The DNA for the CDR3 is TGTGCCAGCAGTCTTCGACTCGTCTCCGGGGAGCTGTTTTTT. It codes for CASSLRLVSGELFF.

The genes are TRBV30 and TRBJ1-6, with D maybe TRBD1 (6 bases). Germline V gives CDR1 GTSNPN, CDR2 SVGIG (reference sequence). The CDR3 extends over 16 amino acids. V gave up 1 base and J gave up 4 bases, with 14 bases separating them. In DNA form, the CDR3 reads TGTGCCTGGAGTGAAAAACGGACAGCTTATAATTCACCCCTCCACTTT. This sequence encodes CAWSEKRTAYNSPLHF.

The V and J genes are TRBV5-1 and TRBJ2-3; a possible D gene is TRBD2 (6 bases). Per germline, CDR1 SGHRS and CDR2 YFSETQ. The V end lost 0 bases, the J end lost 1 base, and 9 bases lay between the germline ends. The CDR3 sequence is 15 residues long. The chain's CDR3 is CASSLGGTGTDTQYF. The CDR3 region has the DNA TGCGCCAGCAGCTTGGGCGGGACCGGCACAGATACGCAGTATTTT.

CDR3 sequence reads: CATSGETSNQPQHF. DNA for the CDR3: TGTGCCACCAGTGGAGAGACAAGCAATCAGCCCCAGCATTTT. The V gene is TRBV24-1, the J gene TRBJ1-5; D uncertain. Germline V gene lookup returns CDR1 KGHDR and CDR2 SFDVKD. The CDR3 is made up of 14 amino acids. V was cut by 5 bases and J by 1 base, with 8 bases left in between.

The chain carries TRBV2 and TRBJ1-5; D gene ambiguous. The CDR3 is 13 amino acids. Trimming took off 7 bases at V and 0 bases at J, with 7 bases between the two ends. Germline lookup yields CDR1 SNHLY and CDR2 FYNNEI. CDR3 region: CASNSYSNQPQHF. CDR3 DNA: TGTGCCAGCAACTCCTATAGCAATCAGCCCCAGCATTTT.

V is TRBV6-5 and J is TRBJ2-7; 7 bases fit TRBD1. The CDR3 has 15 residues. Germline values: CDR1 MNHEY, CDR2 SVGAGI. With 5 bases clipped from V and 5 bases from J, the junction kept 12 bases outside the gene matches. The CDR3 is CASSRLDRLGHEQYF. Written as DNA, the CDR3 is TGTGCCAGCAGTAGACTGGACAGGTTGGGGCACGAGCAGTACTTC.

This sequence joins TRBV7-8 and TRBJ2-7; no definite D call. This CDR3 is built from 16 residues. CDR1 SGHVS and CDR2 FQNEAQ come from the germline V gene. V lost 1 base to trimming and J lost 1 base, with 14 bases between them. The CDR3 sequence: CASSLVGQAKSYEQYF. CDR3 sequence (DNA): TGTGCCAGCAGCTTAGTCGGTCAGGCCAAATCCTACGAGCAGTACTTC.

This chain links TRBV30 with TRBJ2-7; 9 nucleotides agree with TRBD2. The CDR3 totals 13 residues. The J segment lost 6 bases and the V segment lost 3 bases, leaving 6 bases of the junction unmatched. In germline, CDR1 is GTSNPN, CDR2 SVGIG (reference sequence). The CDR3 protein is CAWRLAGLGEQYF. In DNA, the CDR3 is TGTGCCTGGAGGCTAGCGGGGTTGGGCGAGCAGTACTTC.

The rearrangement links TRBV30 to TRBJ2-7, with D uncertain. Per the germline V gene, CDR1 is GTSNPN and CDR2 is SVGIG (reference sequence). V gave up 0 bases and J gave up 0 bases, with 9 bases separating them. This CDR3 region has 14 residues. The CDR3 loop is CAWSVGRSSYEQYF. CDR3 nucleotides: TGTGCCTGGAGTGTAGGTCGGAGCTCCTACGAGCAGTACTTC.

J is TRBJ2-5 and V is TRBV2; TRBD1 is a possible D gene (5 bases). CDR1 and CDR2 from the germline V gene are SNHLY and FYNNEI. The CDR3 covers 12 residues. CDR3 coding DNA: TGTGCGACAGCTAGAATTCAAGAGACCCAGTACTTC. Protein product: CATARIQETQYF.

The chain has TRBV27 and TRBJ1-2; D is undetermined. The germline CDR1 and CDR2 sequences are MNHEY and SMNVEV (reference sequence). The V and J ends lost 0 bases and 8 bases respectively, with 13 bases between them. The CDR3 runs 14 residues. CDR3 sequence: CASSLSRRLLGYTF. The CDR3 DNA is TGTGCCAGCAGTTTATCGCGGCGGCTGCTAGGCTACACCTTC.

V gene TRBV6-5 combines with J gene TRBJ1-2; TRBD1 matches at 11 bases. Unmatched junction bases numbered 2, after V lost 6 bases and J lost 8 bases. This CDR3 is 12 amino acids long. Germline V gene data show CDR1 as MNHEY and CDR2 as SVGAGI. CDR3 protein: CASRRTGGGYTF. CDR3 nucleotide sequence: TGTGCCAGCAGACGGACAGGGGGCGGCTACACCTTC.